Detailed here is one T cell receptor beta chain. Its binding antigen is unknown. Per-base qualities were not stored, and no clone one base away is much larger. TCRbeta CDR3 regions were amplified from genomic DNA using the immunoSEQ Assay, a bias-controlled multiplex PCR. The original methods were these. The number of nucleated cells in each sample was estimated from the amplification of reference gene primers within the assay. To quantify the absolute abundance of each unique TCRbeta CDR3 rearrangement, sequence reads were collapsed and filtered. Productive Simpson clonality was computed per sample as the square root of Simpson's diversity index over productive rearrangements. Drawn from immuneACCESS, this table holds only the in-frame rearrangements with V and J called that TCRdb kept. Clones are partly lost; checked studies trace under half to an unresolved V gene and leave the rest unexplained. That table gives V, J and clone size, and the DNA gave D and trimming. The sample profile shows about 50,000 clones; over 75% of them were found once. The ten largest clones add up to approximately 6.2% of the sample.

The CDR3 has 13 amino acids, counting the end cysteine and phenylalanine. Of the read, only the CDR3 DNA is kept; its 39 bases are in frame from base 1. V gives up 3 bases and J gives up 1 base, and the segment between their germline ends measures 6 bases. Each collaborating institution followed its own protocols to collect whole blood in K2EDTA tubes. For TCRbeta analysis, collaborators shipped samples in one of three forms: frozen whole blood, isolated PBMCs, or DNA extracted from either of those sample types. These data come from a study of blood T cell repertoires in COVID-19 (dated by TCRdb to 2019 to 2021). About the study as a whole: Samples from collaborators originated in the United States, Italy and Spain and spanned both the acute and convalescent phases of COVID-19. The repertoires were released in a freely available public database meant as a resource for research on the immune response to SARS-CoV-2. Nearly every sample came with metadata listing a de-identified subject ID, COVID-19 status, age in years and sex. The prospective study material was composed of cDNA or gDNA derived from T cells, B-cell-depleted T cells, or PBMCs. Where available, HLA class I and class II types were obtained from metadata supplied by the sample provider rather than from assay-based typing. Deeply sampled blood TCRbeta repertoires from subjects exposed to, actively infected with, or recovered from COVID-19 were included in the dataset. Samples came from the ongoing ImmuneRACE study (first 160 participants) plus 1,254 subjects from 6 global collaborators.

Overall study outcomes, separate from this receptor: The amount of clinical and demographic metadata varied by source and participant and was provided uncurated.

This receptor was identified in a man in his forties with acute or convalescent COVID-19. Specimen: peripheral blood. The sequence joins TRBV12-3 or TRBV12-4 to TRBJ1-1; the D gene is not confidently resolved. The CDR3 protein sequence reads: CASSFTGNTEAFF. The DNA is TGTGCCAGCAGTTTTACTGGGAACACTGAAGCTTTCTTT.